This paragraph reports one T cell receptor (beta chain). The source of the sample is a study of blood T cell repertoires in COVID-19. About the research overall: COVID-19 samples, acute and convalescent, were from the United States, Italy and Spain.

The authors' processing: Amplification from reference gene primers served as the basis for estimated nucleated cell counts. Only in-frame clones appear in the TCRdb table, and some are missing; sequencing was by immunoSEQ multiplex PCR. The V and J calls and clone size are taken from that table; D and trimming were inferred from the DNA. Of tens of thousands of clones listed, approximately 80% are singletons. The sequenced sample consisted of peripheral blood. The clonotype comes from a man between 60 and 70 years old with acute or convalescent COVID-19.

Here the CDR3 reads CASSLHPYNSPLHF. In nucleotides, the CDR3 is TGTGCCAGCAGCCTTCATCCCTATAATTCACCCCTCCACTTT. The V and J genes are TRBV14 and TRBJ1-6; D ambiguous. Deletions cut 4 bases from V and 2 bases from J, with 6 bases between. This CDR3 region has 14 residues. In germline, CDR1 is SGHDN, CDR2 FVKESK.